Each of the 29 T cell receptor beta chains below was sequenced from the same sample in a study of blood T cells in healthy people across ages. The use of a sample-barcoded 5' primer and a J-beta primer mix characterized a second PCR of roughly 7 to 11 cycles. TCRdb recomputed calls from the 5' RACE reads with MiXCR, one row per CDR3 protein. The table has 800,000 to 950,000 distinct CDR3 sequences, around 29% seen once; the top ten hold around 9.6%. Another study also made use of these data, one on T cells of mothers and their children.

Sequencing was performed on blood. The source is a woman in her 40s in good health.

This clonotype was counted between two and nine times. This chain connects TRBV6-5 to TRBJ2-1, with 7 bases aligning to TRBD2. The CDR3 extends over 15 amino acids. The junction had 8 bases not matched to a gene; V was cut back by 3 bases and J by 6 bases. The germline V gene has CDR1 MNHEY and CDR2 SVGAGI. CDR3 DNA: TGTGCCAGCAGTTATGAACGGGGGGTCCGCAATGAGCAGTTCTTC. Protein sequence: CASSYERGVRNEQFF.

In this sample, this clonotype turned up many times. V is TRBV12-3 or TRBV12-4 and J is TRBJ2-3, with TRBD2 matching 11 bases. The length of the CDR3 is 14 residues. Germline trimming cut 5 bases from V and 3 bases from J; bases unmatched to any gene: 1. The CDR3 DNA reads as TGTGCCAGCAGTCGACTAGCGGGGACAGATACGCAGTATTTT. It encodes CASSRLAGTDTQYF.

The table lists this clonotype with many counts. The chain uses TRBV27 and TRBJ2-7; D gene unclear. The CDR3 extends over 13 amino acids. Trimming took 10 bases from V and 5 from J, leaving 18 bases between them. Germline V gene sequence: CDR1 MNHEY, CDR2 SMNVEV (reference sequence). CDR3: CATYDRFPDEQYF. The CDR3 DNA follows: TGTGCCACCTATGACCGGTTTCCTGACGAGCAGTACTTC.

This clonotype was seen ten or more times. The chain is built from TRBV20-1 and TRBJ2-1; 9 nucleotides line up with TRBD2. The V gene end was trimmed by 4 bases and the J gene end by 1 base; junction bases not matched to a gene: 5. The V gene's germline CDR1 is DFQATT and CDR2 SNEGSKA (reference sequence). The CDR3 is made up of 15 amino acids. The CDR3 here is CSATSRGGSYNEQFF. As DNA, the CDR3 is TGCAGTGCTACTTCGCGGGGGGGTTCCTACAATGAGCAGTTCTTC.

As concerns this clonotype: Given a much more abundant clone one base away, this may be a read error. The chain joins TRBV28 to TRBJ1-1, with unresolved D. This CDR3 is built from 14 residues. CDR1 and CDR2 from the germline V gene are MDHEN and SYDVKM. The CDR3 nucleotides are TGTGCCAGCCAGGATTCATTGGTCAACACTGAAACTTTCTTT. As protein: CASQDSLVNTETFF.

This clonotype was seen more than once but under ten times. The genes are TRBV7-8 and TRBJ2-7, with a possible D match to TRBD2 (5 bases). Germline V gene lookup returns CDR1 SGHVS and CDR2 FQNEAQ. The CDR3 totals 20 residues. V was shortened by 5 bases and J by 3 bases, with 32 bases between the two germline ends. CDR3 coding DNA: TGTGCCAGCAGCCCAACCCGGGGTTCGTTCCGACCAACGCACCACTACGAGCAGTACTTC. Translated: CASSPTRGSFRPTHHYEQYF. Supplemented by reference TRBV7-8 and TRBJ2-7, the full variable domain reads GAGVSQSPRYKVAKRGQDVALRCDPISGHVSLFWYQQALGQGPEFLTYFQNEAQLDKSGLPSDRFFAERPEGSVSTLKIQRTQQEDSAVYLCASSPTRGSFRPTHHYEQYFGPGTRLTVT.

This rearrangement joins TRBV12-3 or TRBV12-4 to TRBJ2-4; no clear D gene. The CDR3 contains 17 residues. V lost 3 bases to trimming and J lost 13 bases, with 28 bases between them. In DNA, the CDR3 is TGTGCCAGCAGTTTTAGGTCAGACTCCCCCTCCTACAATGAGCAGTACTTC. Translated: CASSFRSDSPSYNEQYF.

The V call is TRBV5-1, the J call TRBJ1-1; 7 bases fit TRBD1. With 0 bases clipped from V and 1 base from J, the junction kept 3 bases outside the gene matches. The germline V gene encodes CDR1 SGHRS and CDR2 YFSETQ. The CDR3 runs to 15 residues. CDR3 DNA sequence: TGCGCCAGCAGCTTGGAGGGACAGCCGAACACTGAAGCTTTCTTT. Its protein is CASSLEGQPNTEAFF. Full variable domain (rest looked up from reference TRBV5-1 and TRBJ1-1): KAGVTQTPRYLIKTRGQQVTLSCSPISGHRSVSWYQQTPGQGLQFLFEYFSETQRNKGNFPGRFSGRQFSNSRSEMNVSTLELGDSALYLCASSLEGQPNTEAFFGQGTRLTVV.

The chain combines TRBV11-2 with TRBJ1-2; D gene ambiguous. The V and J ends lost 1 base and 3 bases respectively, with 21 bases between them. This CDR3 is built from 18 residues. Germline V gene sequence: CDR1 SGHAT, CDR2 FQNNGV. CDR3 nucleotides: TGTGCCAGCAGCTTAGTGGAGACACGCTACCCCGGGGACTATGGCTACACCTTC. Protein sequence: CASSLVETRYPGDYGYTF.

The sample holds many counts of this clonotype. V and J are TRBV3-1 and TRBJ2-7, with D possibly called TRBD1 or TRBD2 (6 bases each). V gave up 5 bases and J gave up 2 bases, with 16 bases separating them. The germline V gene encodes CDR1 LGHDT and CDR2 YNNKEL (reference sequence). The CDR3 loop spans 15 amino acids. CDR3 nucleotide sequence: TGTGCCAGCAGCTACACGGGGGCGTTCACCTACGAGCAGTACTTC. It specifies CASSYTGAFTYEQYF.

V and J are TRBV20-1 and TRBJ2-7, with 11 nucleotides matching TRBD1. Germline-derived CDR1 and CDR2 are DFQATT and SNEGSKA (reference sequence). The CDR3 is 15 amino acids. Germline trimming cut 3 bases from V and 4 bases from J; bases unmatched to any gene: 8. For the CDR3, the DNA is TGCAGTGCTAGCCACTCCGGGACAGGGGGGTACGAGCAGTACTTC. This codes for CSASHSGTGGYEQYF.

This clonotype was detected a few times. The chain employs TRBV24-1 and TRBJ1-2; 10 nucleotides agree with TRBD1. Losses at the gene ends were 7 bases for V and 8 bases for J; bases not matched to a gene: 12. The CDR3 runs 15 residues. The germline CDR1 and CDR2 sequences are KGHDR and SFDVKD. CDR3 in DNA: TGTGCCACCAGCTCCGGGACAGGGGCAAAAAGGGGCTACACCTTC. The encoded protein is CATSSGTGAKRGYTF.

Worth noting for this clonotype: One junction end does not reproduce the germline sequence, and a read error may be involved. J is TRBJ2-5 and V is TRBV13, with TRBD1 as a possible D gene (6 bases). The CDR3 is 12 residues long. The germline gives CDR1 PRHDT, CDR2 FYEKMQ (reference sequence). Here the CDR3 DNA reads TGTGCCGGCAGCGCCAGGGGAGAGACCCAGTACTTC. Its translation: CAGSARGETQYF.

This chain uses TRBV20-1 with TRBJ2-5, with D unclear. The V gene lost 0 bases and the J gene lost 1 base, with 12 bases spanning the gap. CDR1 DFQATT and CDR2 SNEGSKA come from the germline V gene (reference sequence). This CDR3 has 15 residues. DNA for the CDR3: TGCAGTGCTAGAGATTTCTCCAGGCTCCAAGAGACCCAGTACTTC. Translation: CSARDFSRLQETQYF.

In DNA form, the CDR3 reads TGTGCCAGCAGCGACAGACTAGCGGGGAGCACAGATACGCAGTATTTT. It specifies CASSDRLAGSTDTQYF. V gene TRBV7-2 combines with J gene TRBJ2-3; 11 bases fit TRBD2. V lost 5 bases and J lost 0; bases outside the gene matches: 4. The CDR3 has 16 residues. The germline gives CDR1 SGHTA, CDR2 FQGNSA.

This clonotype was observed a single time. V usage is TRBV5-1 and J usage is TRBJ1-6; 7 bases are shared with TRBD1. Germline CDR1 and CDR2: SGHRS and YFSETQ. The V gene end was trimmed by 4 bases and the J gene end by 11 bases; junction bases not matched to a gene: 9. There are 14 residues in the CDR3. CDR3 in amino acids: CASSLGQQNPPLHF. As DNA, the CDR3 is TGCGCCAGCAGCCTGGGACAGCAAAATCCACCCCTCCACTTT. The full variable domain, in which reference TRBV5-1 and TRBJ1-6 provide the parts outside the CDR3, is KAGVTQTPRYLIKTRGQQVTLSCSPISGHRSVSWYQQTPGQGLQFLFEYFSETQRNKGNFPGRFSGRQFSNSRSEMNVSTLELGDSALYLCASSLGQQNPPLHFGNGTRLTVT.

The chain combines TRBV5-1 with TRBJ2-3, with TRBD1 matching over 10 bases. CDR3 size: 15 residues. V shed 4 bases and J 5 bases; nucleotides not matched to a gene: 7. Germline assignment: CDR1 SGHRS and CDR2 YFSETQ. The CDR3 nucleotides are TGCGCCAGCAGCCCGGTGGGACAGGGGAGAGATACGCAGTATTTT. This translates into CASSPVGQGRDTQYF.

With respect to this clonotype: This sequence may be a read error, since a much larger clone differs from it by one base. This chain links TRBV28 with TRBJ2-7; weak D call: TRBD2 (6 bases). V was clipped by 8 bases and J by 0 bases, with 23 bases between them. The CDR3 is 17 residues long. Germline V CDR1 and CDR2: MDHEN, SYDVKM. CDR3 sequence: CASGSYPGTLISYEQYF. CDR3 DNA sequence: TGTGCCAGCGGTTCCTACCCCGGGACTTTGATCTCCTACGAGCAGTACTTC.

This clonotype was seen a handful of times. Just one base apart from a much larger clone, this may be a read error. The chain links TRBV28 to TRBJ2-6; D is possibly TRBD1 (6 bases). The CDR3 spans 16 residues. From germline, CDR1 is MDHEN and CDR2 SYDVKM. The CDR3 DNA follows: TGTGCCAGCAGTTTAGGGACACGGGCTGGGGCCAACGTCCCGACTTTC. This codes for CASSLGTRAGANVPTF. Filled out from reference TRBV28 and TRBJ2-6, the complete variable domain reads DVKVTQSSRYLVKRTGEKVFLECVQDMDHENMFWYRQDPGLGLRLIYFSYDVKMKEKGDIPEGYSVSREKKERFSLILESASTNQTSMYLCASSLGTRAGANVPTFGAGSRLTVL.

V gene TRBV12-5 combines with J gene TRBJ2-1; 8 bases line up with TRBD2. The CDR3 is made up of 21 amino acids. Germline loops: CDR1 LGHNT, CDR2 FRNRAP. Unmatched junction bases numbered 22, after V lost 3 bases and J lost 3 bases. The CDR3 nucleotides read TGTGCTAGTGGTTTAGGGCCGCTCGGTCGGGGGGGAGGCAATATCTACAATGAGCAGTTCTTC. This gives the protein CASGLGPLGRGGGNIYNEQFF.

This chain connects TRBV5-6 to TRBJ2-2, with D unresolved. Germline V CDR1 and CDR2: SGHDT, YYEEEE. The length of the CDR3 is 15 residues. V was cut by 1 base and J by 1 base, with 8 bases left in between. CDR3 nucleotide sequence: TGTGCCAGCAGCTTGAGTCACCTGAACACCGGGGAGCTGTTTTTT. It encodes CASSLSHLNTGELFF.

Turning to this clonotype: The germline gene is not matched at one end of the junction; a read error may be the cause. The chain recombines TRBV5-1 with TRBJ2-1, with D tentatively TRBD2 (6 bases). CDR3 length: 14 amino acids. CDR1 is SGHRS, CDR2 YFSETQ, per germline. The CDR3: CAGSFGGSYNEQFF. CDR3 in DNA: TGCGCCGGCAGCTTTGGGGGGTCCTACAATGAGCAGTTCTTC.

This clonotype was picked up many times. The chain is built from TRBV3-1 and TRBJ2-7; D unclear. V shed 3 bases and J shed 3 bases, with 3 bases lying between them. CDR1 is LGHDT, CDR2 YNNKEL, per germline (reference sequence). The CDR3 has 11 amino acids. The DNA for the CDR3 is TGTGCCAGCAGCCAGTTCTACGAGCAGTACTTC. This encodes CASSQFYEQYF.

On this clonotype: Its ends do not fully match the called genes, so a read error is possible. V usage is TRBV27 and J usage is TRBJ1-2; no firm D call. Germline V CDR1 and CDR2: MNHEY, SMNVEV (reference sequence). The CDR3 is 12 residues long. CDR3 residues: CVSSLSGYGYTF. Written as DNA, the CDR3 is TGTGTCAGCAGTTTATCCGGTTATGGCTACACCTTC.

This clonotype occurred a few times. The V gene is TRBV6-5, the J gene TRBJ2-1; no definite D call. The J call may be wrong; the DNA end is better matched by TRBJ2-7. This CDR3 region has 14 residues. CDR1 is MNHEY, CDR2 SVGAGI, per germline. Written as DNA, the CDR3 is TGTGCCAGCAGTTCACAGAGCTCCTACAATGAGCAGTACTTC. Amino acids: CASSSQSSYNEQYF.

Comment on this clonotype: One end of the junction is discordant with germline, which a read error may explain. The rearrangement joins TRBV7-6 to TRBJ1-2; perhaps TRBD1 as D (5 bases). The CDR3 runs to 14 residues. The V gene's germline CDR1 is SGHVS and CDR2 FNYEAQ. The CDR3 sequence is CASSPVAGSYDYTF. Here the CDR3 DNA reads TGTGCCAGCAGCCCGGTGGCAGGGAGTTATGACTACACCTTC.

The sample holds a few counts of this clonotype. The CDR3 DNA is TGTGCCACCAGTGATTTGCAAGGGGACAGCCTCTACAATGAGCAGTTCTTC. This gives the protein CATSDLQGDSLYNEQFF. V gene TRBV24-1 combines with J gene TRBJ2-1, with 7 positions matching TRBD1. The CDR3 extends over 17 amino acids. Germline CDR1 KGHDR, CDR2 SFDVKD. Trimming removed 0 bases from V and 3 bases from J; junction bases left unmatched: 7.

In this sample, this clonotype turned up a few times. V usage is TRBV7-2 and J usage is TRBJ2-1; D remains ambiguous. The CDR3 runs to 16 residues. Germline V gene lookup returns CDR1 SGHTA and CDR2 FQGNSA. Between the trimmed V and J ends, which lost 0 bases and 2 bases, there was a span of 11 bases. This CDR3 is CASSLALREAYNEQFF. The CDR3 DNA is TGTGCCAGCAGCTTAGCGCTTCGCGAGGCCTACAATGAGCAGTTCTTC.

This clonotype was picked up a small number of times. One junction end disagrees with the germline gene, perhaps due to a read error. This chain links TRBV15 with TRBJ2-3, with 10 bases that match TRBD2. From germline, CDR1 is LNHNV and CDR2 YYDKDF (reference sequence). CDR3 length equals 15 residues. In DNA form, the CDR3 reads TGTGCCGCCAGCGGGGGGGGCCAGAGTACAGATACGCAGTATTTT. Amino acids: CAASGGGQSTDTQYF.